The 27 T cell receptor beta chains listed next were all sequenced from one sample in a study of blood T cells in healthy people across ages. Alongside a J-beta primer mix, a sample-barcoded 5' primer served in a second PCR lasting roughly 6 to 11 cycles. TCRdb reanalysed the 5' RACE reads using MiXCR and keeps one entry per CDR3 protein. The sample lists about 1.8 million distinct CDR3 sequences; around 48% were seen once. Sequenced sample: blood. The receptors stem from a woman aged 40 to 49 in good health.

This clonotype was counted a few times. This chain joins TRBV5-6 and TRBJ1-2, with 9 bases that match TRBD1. J lost 5 bases, V lost 4 bases, and 9 bases had no gene match. Germline assignment: CDR1 SGHDT and CDR2 YYEEEE. The CDR3 consists of 15 residues. This chain's CDR3 is CASSPMDRGGYGYTF. CDR3 nucleotide sequence: TGTGCCAGCAGCCCCATGGACAGGGGTGGATATGGCTACACCTTC.

The CDR3 region has the DNA TGTGCCAGCCGTTCGGAATACGACAGGGTCCGGAACATTCAGTACTTC. It encodes CASRSEYDRVRNIQYF. This chain uses TRBV5-8 with TRBJ2-4; 7 nucleotides match TRBD1. CDR1 and CDR2 from the germline V gene are SGHTS and YDEGEE. This CDR3 has 16 residues. The V gene end was trimmed by 7 bases and the J gene end by 7 bases; junction bases not matched to a gene: 17.

The chain employs TRBV6-1 and TRBJ2-3, with 10 bases identical to TRBD2. CDR1 and CDR2 from the germline V gene are MNHNS and SASEGT. The CDR3 has 16 residues. The V and J ends lost 4 bases and 5 bases, in that order; junction bases with no gene match: 9. DNA of the CDR3: TGTGCCAGCAGTGGAAAAAGCGGGAGGGCGGGAGATACGCAGTATTTT. This codes for CASSGKSGRAGDTQYF.

This chain uses TRBV4-3 with TRBJ1-1, with D possibly matching TRBD1 (6 bases). There are 15 residues in the CDR3. Germline lookup yields CDR1 LGHNA and CDR2 YSLEER. Trimming shortened V by 1 base and J by 4 bases, and 13 bases separated the two germline ends. The CDR3 DNA is TGCGCCAGCAGCCAAGCTGGAACAGGGATCACTGAAGCTTTCTTT. Translation gives CASSQAGTGITEAFF.

The chain has TRBV3-1 and TRBJ2-1; D gene uncertain. This CDR3 is 14 amino acids long. CDR1 LGHDT and CDR2 YNNKEL come from the germline V gene (reference sequence). Between the trimmed V and J ends, which lost 0 bases and 1 base, there was a span of 4 bases. Written as DNA, the CDR3 is TGTGCCAGCAGCCAAGAAACTTCCTACAATGAGCAGTTCTTC. It translates to CASSQETSYNEQFF.

The chain carries TRBV12-3 or TRBV12-4 and TRBJ2-7; 7 positions match TRBD2. With the DNA end fitting TRBJ2-5 better, the J assignment may be wrong. The CDR3 is 16 residues long. Here the CDR3 DNA reads TGTGCCAGCAGTTTAGGGACTAGATTAACATCGGAGACCCAGTACTTC. Amino acid sequence: CASSLGTRLTSETQYF.

This clonotype was counted between two and nine times. The chain uses TRBV29-1 and TRBJ2-3; D remains unclear. V dropped 3 bases and J dropped 6 bases, with 10 bases sitting between them. The CDR3 covers 12 residues. Germline V CDR1 and CDR2: SQVTM, ANQGSEA. This CDR3 reads CSVDQVRDTQYF. The CDR3 DNA is TGCAGCGTTGATCAAGTGAGGGATACGCAGTATTTT.

This clonotype has more than one count but fewer than ten. This chain connects TRBV6-2 or TRBV6-3 to TRBJ1-6, with 9 positions matching TRBD1. In germline, CDR1 is MNHEY, CDR2 SVGEGT. This CDR3 region has 16 residues. J gave up 8 bases and V 7 bases, and 12 bases lay outside the gene matches. The CDR3 loop is CASTNSVGQGHSPLHF. DNA of the CDR3: TGTGCCAGCACCAACAGTGTGGGACAGGGTCATTCACCCCTCCACTTT.

As for this clonotype: The junction shows a germline mismatch at one end, possibly a read error. The chain combines TRBV20-1 with TRBJ2-7, with a possible D match to TRBD2 (6 bases). This CDR3 comprises 12 residues. Germline values: CDR1 DFQATT, CDR2 SNEGSKA (reference sequence). The CDR3 DNA reads TGTAGTGCCGAACTAGCTGCCTACGAGCAGTACTTC. Its translation is CSAELAAYEQYF.

This clonotype was found a few times. The CDR3: CSAGRQTYTDTQYF. The CDR3 nucleotides read TGCAGTGCTGGAAGACAGACTTACACAGATACGCAGTATTTT. The J gene is TRBJ2-3, the V gene TRBV20-1; D perhaps matches TRBD1 (5 bases). The V end was cut by 5 bases, the J end by 2 bases, with 14 bases between. The CDR3 length is 14 residues. Germline V gives CDR1 DFQATT, CDR2 SNEGSKA (reference sequence).

This chain links TRBV6-5 with TRBJ1-4; possibly TRBD1 for D (5 bases). The CDR3 runs 14 residues. Trimming took 0 bases from V and 10 from J, leaving 12 bases between them. Germline CDR1 reads MNHEY; CDR2 reads SVGAGI. The CDR3 DNA sequence: TGTGCCAGCAGTTACTCGCCAGGGATAACAAAACTGTTTTTT. This codes for CASSYSPGITKLFF.

The rearrangement links TRBV7-2 to TRBJ1-2; 9 nucleotides match TRBD1. CDR1 and CDR2 (germline): SGHTA, FQGNSA. This CDR3 has 15 residues. J was trimmed by 5 bases and V by 4 bases; bases with no gene match: 8. CDR3 sequence: CASSWQGQGGYGYTF. In DNA form, the CDR3 reads TGTGCCAGCAGCTGGCAGGGACAGGGAGGATATGGCTACACCTTC. Filled out from reference TRBV7-2 and TRBJ1-2, the complete variable domain reads GAGVSQSPSNKVTEKGKDVELRCDPISGHTALYWYRQSLGQGLEFLIYFQGNSAPDKSGLPSDRFSAERTGGSVSTLTIQRTQQEDSAVYLCASSWQGQGGYGYTFGSGTRLTVV.

The chain employs TRBV6-2 or TRBV6-3 and TRBJ2-7, with 8 bases identical to TRBD1. This CDR3 is 15 amino acids long. CDR1 MNHEY and CDR2 SVGEGT come from the germline V gene. Trimming cost V 2 bases and J 3 bases; bases outside gene matches: 6. CDR3 DNA: TGTGCCAGCAGTTACCCGGTCAGGGGGCTCTACGAGCAGTACTTC. This sequence encodes CASSYPVRGLYEQYF.

V gene TRBV7-9 combines with J gene TRBJ2-5; TRBD1 matches 8 bases. The end of the DNA aligns better with TRBJ2-7, so the J call may be wrong. CDR3 length: 16 amino acids. CDR1 is SEHNR, CDR2 FQNEAQ, per germline (reference sequence). The CDR3 is CASSFPPGQAAYEQYF. The CDR3 coding sequence is TGTGCCAGCAGCTTTCCCCCGGGACAGGCCGCCTACGAGCAGTACTTC.

The gene calls are TRBV3-1 and TRBJ2-5; maybe TRBD2 (5 bases). The V and J ends lost 1 base and 11 bases respectively, with 20 bases between them. From germline, CDR1 is LGHDT and CDR2 YNNKEL (reference sequence). This CDR3 comprises 15 residues. The CDR3 nucleotides are TGTGCCAGCAGCCAAGCCCCACTAGAAAACAATGAGCAGTACTTC. It yields the protein CASSQAPLENNEQYF.

V gene TRBV25-1 combines with J gene TRBJ2-3; a weak D match, TRBD1 (5 bases). Trimming cost V 3 bases and J 0 bases, with 10 bases left between them. The CDR3 extends over 15 amino acids. CDR1 and CDR2 (germline): MGHDK, SYGVNS. Here the CDR3 reads CASSEAGMSTDTQYF. The CDR3, as DNA: TGTGCCAGCAGTGAGGCAGGGATGAGCACAGATACGCAGTATTTT.

The chain joins TRBV29-1 to TRBJ2-4, with TRBD2 as a possible D gene (6 bases). V gave up 4 bases and J gave up 0 bases, with 16 bases separating them. CDR3 length: 16 residues. Germline-derived CDR1 and CDR2 are SQVTM and ANQGSEA. The CDR3 here is CSVVLRRGVAKNIQYF. CDR3 DNA sequence: TGCAGCGTTGTGTTAAGGAGGGGTGTAGCCAAAAACATTCAGTACTTC.

This clonotype was seen at least ten times. The rearrangement joins TRBV29-1 to TRBJ2-5; TRBD1 agrees at 8 bases. The CDR3 has 13 amino acids. Germline V gene sequence: CDR1 SQVTM, CDR2 ANQGSEA. Trimming at V came to 4 bases and at J to 5 bases, leaving 6 bases not matched to a gene. The CDR3 here is CSVGQGALETQYF. CDR3 DNA sequence: TGCAGCGTTGGCCAGGGGGCTCTCGAGACCCAGTACTTC.

The V and J genes are TRBV7-9 and TRBJ1-1, with D uncertain. The CDR3 has 14 amino acids. Germline V gives CDR1 SEHNR, CDR2 FQNEAQ (reference sequence). With 7 bases removed from V and 4 bases from J, the gap between germline ends came to 16 bases. The CDR3: CASNPTTLSTEAFF. The CDR3 region has the DNA TGTGCCAGCAATCCGACAACCCTCTCCACTGAAGCTTTCTTT.

J is TRBJ2-7 and V is TRBV7-2; D is perhaps TRBD2 (6 bases). The better agreement between TRBJ2-5 and the DNA end casts doubt on the J call. The CDR3 loop spans 14 amino acids. CDR1 and CDR2 from the germline V gene are SGHTA and FQGNSA. The CDR3 nucleotides read TGTGCCAGCAGCTTAGAACGGGGGAAAGAGACCCAGTACTTC. This codes for CASSLERGKETQYF.

The CDR3 here is CASRATGSNYGYTF. CDR3 DNA sequence: TGTGCCAGCAGAGCGACAGGGAGTAACTATGGCTACACCTTC. This sequence joins TRBV7-2 and TRBJ1-2; 7 nucleotides agree with TRBD1. Trimming cost V 6 bases and J 1 base; bases outside gene matches: 5. The CDR3 spans 14 residues. Germline loops: CDR1 SGHTA, CDR2 FQGNSA. The full variable domain, with the rest looked up from reference TRBV7-2 and TRBJ1-2, is GAGVSQSPSNKVTEKGKDVELRCDPISGHTALYWYRQSLGQGLEFLIYFQGNSAPDKSGLPSDRFSAERTGGSVSTLTIQRTQQEDSAVYLCASRATGSNYGYTFGSGTRLTVV.

About this clonotype: The junction and the germline gene differ at one end; a read error may be behind it. CDR3 in DNA: TGTGCCATCAGTGAGTCAACGGACACCACAGGTACGCAGTATTTT. Its protein is CAISESTDTTGTQYF. V and J are TRBV10-3 and TRBJ2-3, with D maybe TRBD1 (5 bases). Germline CDR1 and CDR2: ENHRY and SYGVKD. This CDR3 spans 15 amino acids.

Concerning this clonotype itself: The junction shows a germline mismatch at one end, possibly a read error. The chain uses TRBV6-5 and TRBJ1-5, with a tentative D call TRBD1 (5 bases). The CDR3 extends over 16 amino acids. CDR1 is MNHEY, CDR2 SVGAGI, per germline. CDR3 in amino acids: CASSHGTYYSIQPQHF. CDR3 nucleotides: TGTGCCAGCAGTCACGGGACTTACTATAGCATTCAGCCCCAGCATTTT.

The chain is built from TRBV27 and TRBJ2-7; possibly TRBD1 for D (5 bases). CDR1 and CDR2 (germline): MNHEY, SMNVEV (reference sequence). CDR3 length: 17 amino acids. Deletions cut 7 bases from V and 3 bases from J, with 25 bases between. The CDR3 reads CASTGIRETHKVYEQYF. CDR3 sequence (DNA): TGTGCCAGCACCGGAATCAGGGAAACCCATAAGGTCTACGAGCAGTACTTC.

J is TRBJ2-1 and V is TRBV4-3; tentatively, D is TRBD2 (6 bases). Germline V gene lookup returns CDR1 LGHNA and CDR2 YSLEER. Trimming stripped 0 bases from V and 7 bases from J, with 22 bases between. The CDR3 extends over 18 amino acids. The CDR3 protein is CASSQDRLAGSLWNEQFF. CDR3 coding DNA: TGCGCCAGCAGCCAAGATCGTTTGGCGGGGTCCTTATGGAATGAGCAGTTCTTC.

This CDR3 is CASSLADRVNYGYTF. In DNA form, the CDR3 reads TGCGCCAGCAGCTTGGCCGACAGGGTTAACTATGGCTACACCTTC. V gene TRBV5-1 combines with J gene TRBJ1-2; TRBD1 agrees at 7 bases. The CDR3 has 15 residues. Looked up from germline, CDR1 is SGHRS and CDR2 is YFSETQ. V lost 0 bases and J lost 1; bases outside the gene matches: 3.

A few counts support this clonotype. The chain is built from TRBV27 and TRBJ2-5, with 9 bases aligning to TRBD1. CDR3 length: 16 amino acids. CDR1 MNHEY and CDR2 SMNVEV come from the germline V gene (reference sequence). The trim removed 2 bases at V and 8 bases at J, leaving 12 bases unmatched. As DNA, the CDR3 is TGTGCCAGCAGTTTAGTGGCGGGACAGGGCCCTTCTACCCAGTACTTC. This gives the protein CASSLVAGQGPSTQYF.